The T cell receptor beta chain under discussion was sequenced for a study of technical replicates of blood from a few donors. Here immunoSEQ multiplex PCR was the method, and the copy in TCRdb shows in-frame clones only, minus some. This table has around 81,000 clones, approximately 80% appearing once. Germline V gene data show CDR1 as MNHEY and CDR2 as SVGAGI. The CDR3 runs 15 residues. Unmatched junction bases numbered 12, after V lost 5 bases and J lost 6 bases. This chain connects TRBV6-5 to TRBJ1-1; 7 nucleotides align to TRBD1. The sequenced sample consisted of PBMCs. The receptor comes from a human donor in good health. Some clones in this sample may be carry-over from other donors' samples. The CDR3 is CASSIAGQFFSEAFF. CDR3 in DNA: TGTGCCAGCAGTATAGCGGGACAGTTTTTCTCTGAAGCTTTCTTT.